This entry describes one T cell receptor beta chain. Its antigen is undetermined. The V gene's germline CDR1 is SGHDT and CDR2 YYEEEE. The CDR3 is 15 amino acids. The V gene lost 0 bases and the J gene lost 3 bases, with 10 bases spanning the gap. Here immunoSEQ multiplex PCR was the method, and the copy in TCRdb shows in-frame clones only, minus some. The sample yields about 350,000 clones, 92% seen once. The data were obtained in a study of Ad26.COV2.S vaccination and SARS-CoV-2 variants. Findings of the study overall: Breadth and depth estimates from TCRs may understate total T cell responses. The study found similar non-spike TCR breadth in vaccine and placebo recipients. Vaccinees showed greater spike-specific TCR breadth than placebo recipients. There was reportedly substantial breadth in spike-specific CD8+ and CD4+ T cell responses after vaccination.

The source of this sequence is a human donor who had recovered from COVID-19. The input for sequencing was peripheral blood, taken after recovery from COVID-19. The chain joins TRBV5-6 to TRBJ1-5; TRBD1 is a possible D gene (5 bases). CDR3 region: CASSLGTSFNQPQHF. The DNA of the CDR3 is TGTGCCAGCAGCTTGGGGACAAGTTTCAATCAGCCCCAGCATTTT.